This note documents a single T cell receptor beta chain sequence. The antigen is undetermined. This entry belongs to a study of cytomegalovirus exposure and HLA in healthy donors. Study-wide points: In a later analysis, TCR beta V- and J-gene trimming showed a link to a missense DCLRE1C variant.

The germline V gene has CDR1 SGHTA and CDR2 FQGTGA. This CDR3 is built from 15 residues. V shed 2 bases and J 9 bases; nucleotides not matched to a gene: 8. The PCR employed 60 Vbeta primers together with 13 Jbeta primers. Source study methods: Approximately 11 million of the 75 million to 95 million unique TCR beta chains counted in a later analysis were shared. TCRdb keeps only in-frame clones here, not all; method: immunoSEQ multiplex PCR. For V, J and clone size, that table is used; D and trimming come from the DNA. The table shows over 100,000 clones, with roughly three quarters occurring only once.

The TCR sequence derives from a woman aged 50 to 65 in good health and CMV-seropositive. Source material: PBMCs. V usage is TRBV7-3 and J usage is TRBJ2-2; 8 nucleotides match TRBD1. The CDR3 DNA follows: TGTGCCAGCAGCTTATCGACAGGGGTTGACCGGGAGCTGTTTTTT. Amino acid sequence: CASSLSTGVDRELFF. Supplemented by reference TRBV7-3 and TRBJ2-2, the full variable domain reads GAGVSQTPSNKVTEKGKYVELRCDPISGHTALYWYRQSLGQGPEFLIYFQGTGAADDSGLPNDRFFAVRPEGSVSTLKIQRTERGDSAVYLCASSLSTGVDRELFFGEGSRLTVL.